This is a list of T cell receptor beta chains from one sample in a study of response to subunit inactivated influenza vaccine. TCRdb re-analysed the RT-PCR reads in MiXCR, keeping a single row per CDR3 protein. The table has 450,000 to 600,000 distinct CDR3 sequences, approximately 15% seen once; the top ten hold about 3%. This specimen consisted of CD4+ T cells sorted from PBMCs, obtained around 25 months after vaccination. The source is a man between 50 and 70 years old who received an inactivated influenza vaccine. Both conserved end residues are part of each CDR3. Fields, in order: V gene, J gene, D gene, clone size, CDR3 DNA, CDR3 protein. A D gene is named only where the DNA matches it firmly. A clone size is listed for some rows: how often the clone was seen (once, few, many), or a class if it is expanded.

TRBV20-1,TRBJ2-1,TRBD1,few,TGCAGTGCTAGAGATGTTGGGACAGGGTCCTACAATGAGCAGTTCTTC,CSARDVGTGSYNEQFF
TRBV12-3/TRBV12-4,TRBJ2-7,TRBD1,NA,TGTGCCAGCAGTAAACAGGGGTACCAGCGCTACGAGCAGTACTTC,CASSKQGYQRYEQYF
TRBV20-1,TRBJ2-7,TRBD2,few,TGCAGTGCTCCGGGACTAACTCCCGTCGAGCAGTACTTC,CSAPGLTPVEQYF
TRBV24-1,TRBJ2-1,NA,many,TGTGCCACCAGTGAAGGGCCAGGCTACAATGAGCAGTTCTTC,CATSEGPGYNEQFF
TRBV7-2,TRBJ2-2,NA,few,TGTGCCAGCAGCTTCCGGGCCCCCGGTTGGGAGCTGTTTTTT,CASSFRAPGWELFF
TRBV30,TRBJ2-2,NA,NA,TGTGCCTGGAGTGGGCAGGCTGTCGGGGAGCTGTTTTTT,CAWSGQAVGELFF
TRBV3-1,TRBJ2-5,TRBD1,few,TGTGCCAGCAGCCAGGGGACAGTTGAGACCCAGTACTTC,CASSQGTVETQYF
TRBV5-1,TRBJ2-6,NA,NA,TGCGCCAGCAGCTTACTACAGGGTACCGGGGCCAACGTCCTGACTTTC,CASSLLQGTGANVLTF
TRBV7-9,TRBJ2-1,NA,NA,TGTGCCAGCAGCTTAGAATGGGCGAGCAATGAGCAGTTCTTC,CASSLEWASNEQFF
TRBV12-3/TRBV12-4,TRBJ2-1,TRBD2,few,TGTGCCAGCAGTTCTCTAGCGGCGTACAATGAGCAGTTCTTC,CASSSLAAYNEQFF
TRBV4-1,TRBJ2-7,NA,NA,TGCGCCAGCAGCCAAACGGACCGCCCCTACGAGCAGTACTTC,CASSQTDRPYEQYF
TRBV11-2,TRBJ2-1,NA,NA,TGTGCCAGCAGCTTATGGGCAGGGGACAATGAGCAGTTCTTC,CASSLWAGDNEQFF
TRBV2,TRBJ2-1,NA,few,TGTGCCAGCAGTGATGGGAGTTACAATGAGCAGTTCTTC,CASSDGSYNEQFF
TRBV7-2,TRBJ2-4,NA,NA,TGTGCCAGCAGCTTTCCTAAAAACATTCAGTACTTC,CASSFPKNIQYF
TRBV20-1,TRBJ1-1,NA,few,TGCAGTGCTGTCCGTAGAGGGCTTGAAGCTTTCTTT,CSAVRRGLEAFF
TRBV9,TRBJ2-1,TRBD2,few,TGTGCCAGCAGCGTCCAAAGACTAGCTTCCTACAATGAGCAGTTCTTC,CASSVQRLASYNEQFF
TRBV20-1,TRBJ1-3,NA,NA,TGCAGTGCCGCGCGTTACCGGGACGACGGAAACACCATATATTTT,CSAARYRDDGNTIYF
TRBV6-2/TRBV6-3,TRBJ2-1,TRBD2,NA,TGTGCCAGCAGTAGACCGGGACTAGCGGGGTACAATGAGCAGTTCTTC,CASSRPGLAGYNEQFF
TRBV7-2,TRBJ2-1,NA,NA,TGTGCCAGCAGCTTAGGTGGGGCCTTGAACAATGAGCAGTTCTTC,CASSLGGALNNEQFF
TRBV9,TRBJ2-3,NA,NA,TGTGCCAGCAGCGTATTTGGCGGCACAGATACGCAGTATTTT,CASSVFGGTDTQYF
TRBV12-3/TRBV12-4,TRBJ2-1,TRBD2,NA,TGTGCCAGCTCTGGGGGGGGACGGTCTTCGTGGCAGTTCTTC,CASSGGGRSSWQFF
TRBV30,TRBJ2-1,NA,NA,TGTGCCTGCACAACCGGGACTGCAGTCAATGAGCAGTTCTTC,CACTTGTAVNEQFF
TRBV12-3/TRBV12-4,TRBJ1-5,NA,NA,TGTGCCAGCAGTCGGGGGCCCCTTTCGTGGCAGCCCCAGCATTTT,CASSRGPLSWQPQHF
TRBV11-2,TRBJ1-6,NA,NA,TGTGCCAGCAGCCCAATTCGGGGTCCACCCCTCTCACCCCTCCACTTT,CASSPIRGPPLSPLHF
TRBV20-1,TRBJ2-1,NA,few,TGCAGTGCTAGAGATGGGGGACGCAGCGGTCTCTACAATGAGCAGTTCTTC,CSARDGGRSGLYNEQFF
TRBV5-4,TRBJ2-3,NA,NA,TGTGCCAGCGGTCGTGGGAGCACAGATACGCAGTATTTT,CASGRGSTDTQYF
TRBV12-3/TRBV12-4,TRBJ1-5,NA,NA,TGTGCCAGCAGTTTAGGGGCGGGGGCCCAGCATTTT,CASSLGAGAQHF
TRBV5-1,TRBJ2-5,NA,NA,TGCGCCAGCAGCTCGGCGGGACTCAGAGAAGAGACCCAGTACTTC,CASSSAGLREETQYF
TRBV12-3/TRBV12-4,TRBJ1-3,TRBD1,few,TGTGCCAGCAGTCAAACAGGGGCCTCTGGAAACACCATATATTTT,CASSQTGASGNTIYF
TRBV20-1,TRBJ2-3,NA,NA,TGCAGTGCTAGAGACGCCCGGGGGCACACAGATACGCAGTATTTT,CSARDARGHTDTQYF
TRBV20-1,TRBJ2-1,TRBD2,NA,TGCAGTGCTGGGAGGGCTAGCGGGAGCTATGAGCAGTTCTTC,CSAGRASGSYEQFF
TRBV25-1,TRBJ2-2,NA,few,TGTGCCAGCAGCATCGGACGCAGGGGACGGCACACCGGGGAGCTGTTTTTT,CASSIGRRGRHTGELFF
TRBV28,TRBJ2-2,NA,NA,TGTGCCTCGGGGAGTGCTAACACCGGGGAGCTGTTTTTT,CASGSANTGELFF
TRBV6-6,TRBJ2-7,TRBD1,many,TGTGCCAGCAGTTACCGGGACAGATACGAGCAGTACTTC,CASSYRDRYEQYF
TRBV18,TRBJ1-1,TRBD1,many,TGTGCCAGCTCAAGACAGGGATCCTTGGGCACTGAAGCTTTCTTT,CASSRQGSLGTEAFF
TRBV29-1,TRBJ1-5,NA,NA,TGCAGCGTTGAAGTCTCGGATAGCAATCAGCCCCAGCATTTT,CSVEVSDSNQPQHF
TRBV4-1,TRBJ1-5,NA,few,TGCGCCAGCAGCCAAGTTCTGGTGGGCAATCAGCCCCAGCATTTT,CASSQVLVGNQPQHF
TRBV10-3,TRBJ1-1,NA,NA,TGTGCCATCAGTGAGAGGGGAGGGTACACTGAAGCTTTCTTT,CAISERGGYTEAFF
TRBV7-3,TRBJ2-1,TRBD2,NA,TGTGCCAGCAGCTTAACCCCAACTAGCGGGAGGTATGAGCAGTTCTTC,CASSLTPTSGRYEQFF
TRBV5-1,TRBJ2-2,NA,many,TGCGCCAGCAGCTTGCGCAGCGGTGCGAACACCGGGGAGCTGTTTTTT,CASSLRSGANTGELFF
TRBV7-3,TRBJ2-5,NA,NA,TGTGCCAGCAGCAGGACAGAACAAGAGACCCAGTACTTC,CASSRTEQETQYF
TRBV6-2/TRBV6-3,TRBJ2-7,NA,NA,TGTGCCAGCAGTTACGGTATCTACCGTTACGAGCAGTACTTC,CASSYGIYRYEQYF
TRBV27,TRBJ2-2,NA,few,TGTGCCAGCAGTTTAAGGCGGAAGAACACCGGGGAGCTGTTTTTT,CASSLRRKNTGELFF
TRBV5-6,TRBJ2-3,TRBD1,many,TGTGCCAGCAGCCGCCCCGACAGGGGTTCAGATACGCAGTATTTT,CASSRPDRGSDTQYF
TRBV20-1,TRBJ1-1,TRBD1,NA,TGCAGTGCTAGAAAAGGGACAGGGGGATCAGCTTTCTTT,CSARKGTGGSAFF
TRBV5-1,TRBJ2-2,NA,few,TGCGCCAGCAGCCCTGGATTCGTGGGGGGTACCGGGGAGCTGTTTTTT,CASSPGFVGGTGELFF
TRBV12-3/TRBV12-4,TRBJ2-1,NA,few,TGTGCCAGCAGTTTTCGCGAGCAATACAATGAGCAGTTCTTC,CASSFREQYNEQFF
TRBV5-1,TRBJ1-2,NA,NA,TGCGCCAGCAGCTCCATCAGGGATAGCTACACCTTC,CASSSIRDSYTF
TRBV7-2,TRBJ2-5,NA,few,TGTGCCAGCAGCTTAAGAATTGAGGTTTTGATGAAGACCCAGTACTTC,CASSLRIEVLMKTQYF
TRBV6-1,TRBJ1-5,NA,few,TGTGCCACCCGCCCTGAAGGGAACAATCAGCCCCAGCATTTT,CATRPEGNNQPQHF
TRBV5-1,TRBJ2-2,NA,few,TGCGCCAGCAGCAAGGACACTCTTCCCGGGGAGCTGTTTTTT,CASSKDTLPGELFF